The 7 T cell receptor beta chains presented below share a single source sample, sequenced in a study of response to subunit inactivated influenza vaccine. TCRdb re-analysed the RT-PCR reads in MiXCR, keeping a single row per CDR3 protein. The data show around 580,000 distinct CDR3 sequences, with 12% to 15% seen just once and around 10% held by the top ten. The specimen was PBMCs from blood, collected 11 to 12 days after vaccination. The receptor source for this set is a man aged 45-60 years who received an inactivated influenza vaccine.

This clonotype has a count of ten or more. The J gene is TRBJ2-2, the V gene TRBV6-1; no definite D call. The CDR3 covers 12 residues. Between the trimmed V and J ends, which lost 7 bases and 3 bases, there was a span of 6 bases. The germline CDR1 and CDR2 sequences are MNHNS and SASEGT. The CDR3 here is CASIRDTGELFF. The CDR3 coding sequence is TGTGCCAGCATTCGGGACACCGGGGAGCTGTTTTTT.

This clonotype came up a few times. V gene TRBV20-1 combines with J gene TRBJ2-3; D is unresolved. Trimming removed 6 bases from V and 0 bases from J, with 10 bases in between. CDR3 length: 13 amino acids. Looked up from germline, CDR1 is DFQATT and CDR2 is SNEGSKA (reference sequence). The CDR3 DNA follows: TGCAGTGCCTGGGTTGGGAGCACAGATACGCAGTATTTT. It specifies CSAWVGSTDTQYF.

The chain carries TRBV24-1 and TRBJ2-3; TRBD1 agrees at 11 bases. The CDR3 runs to 16 residues. CDR1 and CDR2 (germline): KGHDR, SFDVKD. V lost 0 bases and J lost 6; bases outside the gene matches: 4. CDR3 region: CATSDLQRDRGDTQYF. CDR3 nucleotide sequence: TGTGCCACCAGTGATTTGCAGCGGGACAGGGGGGATACGCAGTATTTT.

This clonotype occurred a few times. The chain couples TRBV29-1 to TRBJ2-3; D is uncertain. The germline gives CDR1 SQVTM, CDR2 ANQGSEA. The CDR3 extends over 13 amino acids. V shed 2 bases and J shed 1 base, with 7 bases lying between them. CDR3 region: CSVEIPGTDTQYF. The CDR3 nucleotides read TGCAGCGTTGAAATCCCGGGCACAGATACGCAGTATTTT.

This clonotype was observed a few times. V gene TRBV6-1 combines with J gene TRBJ2-1, with 8 positions matching TRBD1. Germline-derived CDR1 and CDR2 are MNHNS and SASEGT. The ends lost 5 bases at V and 7 bases at J; junction bases unmatched: 7. This CDR3 contains 14 residues. The CDR3 nucleotides read TGTGCCAGCAGTCATACAGGGGGGAGAAATGAGCAGTTCTTC. This gives the protein CASSHTGGRNEQFF.

This clonotype has just a few counts. This chain links TRBV15 with TRBJ2-5; 7 bases align to TRBD1. Germline-derived CDR1 and CDR2 are LNHNV and YYDKDF (reference sequence). This CDR3 comprises 17 residues. V dropped 0 bases and J dropped 5; count of bases not matched to a gene: 12. The CDR3 protein is CATSRDSRQGKGETQYF. CDR3 DNA: TGTGCCACCAGCAGAGATTCGCGACAGGGAAAGGGGGAGACCCAGTACTTC.

V and J are TRBV6-2 or TRBV6-3 and TRBJ1-2; 7 bases are a match to TRBD1. From germline, CDR1 is MNHEY and CDR2 SVGEGT. The CDR3 contains 16 residues. V lost 6 bases and J lost 4; bases outside the gene matches: 14. The CDR3 region has the DNA TGTGCCAGCAGCCTAACCGGGACAGCGGCTGCCTATGGCTACACCTTC. It specifies CASSLTGTAAAYGYTF.